The 20 T cell receptor beta chains presented below share a single source sample, sequenced in a study of blood T cell repertoires in COVID-19. Sequencing was performed with immunoSEQ multiplex PCR; in TCRdb, only in-frame clones are kept and a portion is missing. This table holds around 200,000 clones, roughly nine tenths found once. The sequencing sample was made of peripheral blood. These receptors were collected from a man in his forties with acute or convalescent COVID-19.

The chain joins TRBV7-8 to TRBJ1-3, with D uncertain. CDR3 length: 14 amino acids. Germline CDR1 reads SGHVS; CDR2 reads FQNEAQ. The V gene lost 4 bases and the J gene lost 1 base, with 8 bases spanning the gap. CDR3 loop: CASSSPESGNTIYF. The DNA for the CDR3 is TGTGCCAGCAGCTCCCCCGAGTCTGGAAACACCATATATTTT. Combining the CDR3 with reference TRBV7-8 and TRBJ1-3 gives the whole variable domain GAGVSQSPRYKVAKRGQDVALRCDPISGHVSLFWYQQALGQGPEFLTYFQNEAQLDKSGLPSDRFFAERPEGSVSTLKIQRTQQEDSAVYLCASSSPESGNTIYFGEGSWLTVV.

Worth noting for this clone: At one end, the junction sequence differs from germline, possibly due to a read error. The chain uses TRBV7-7 and TRBJ2-3, with 15 bases aligning to TRBD2. Germline CDR1 reads SSHAT; CDR2 reads FNYEAQ (reference sequence). CDR3 length: 18 residues. In DNA form, the CDR3 reads TGTGCTAGCAGCTTAGGGACTAGCGGGAGGCCCGACACAGATACGCAGTATTTT. Its protein product is CASSLGTSGRPDTDTQYF.

The chain is built from TRBV27 and TRBJ2-5; D possibly corresponds to TRBD2 (7 bases). The CDR3 is 15 residues long. CDR1 and CDR2 (germline): MNHEY, SMNVEV (reference sequence). The V end lost 6 bases, the J end lost 2 bases, and 16 bases lay between the germline ends. The CDR3 protein is CASSLGGTTQETQYF. CDR3 DNA sequence: TGTGCCAGCAGCTTAGGGGGGACTACTCAAGAGACCCAGTACTTC.

This rearrangement joins TRBV7-6 to TRBJ1-4, with D possibly matching TRBD1 (5 bases). This CDR3 is built from 18 residues. CDR1 SGHVS and CDR2 FNYEAQ come from the germline V gene. V dropped 6 bases and J dropped 0 bases, with 20 bases sitting between them. This CDR3 reads CASSPTTVNDATNEKLFF. The DNA of the CDR3 is TGTGCCAGCAGTCCAACGACAGTAAATGATGCAACTAATGAAAAACTGTTTTTT.

V gene TRBV5-1 combines with J gene TRBJ2-7, with D perhaps TRBD2 (5 bases). CDR3 size: 14 residues. Trimming left V 3 bases short and J 2 bases short, with 12 bases between. Germline V gives CDR1 SGHRS, CDR2 YFSETQ. The DNA of the CDR3 is TGCGCCAGCAGCTCCGGACTCGACGCCTACGAGCAGTACTTC. Its protein is CASSSGLDAYEQYF.

The V gene is TRBV13, the J gene TRBJ1-2; TRBD1 matches 8 bases. Germline CDR1 PRHDT, CDR2 FYEKMQ (reference sequence). Trimming cost V 0 bases and J 4 bases; bases outside gene matches: 4. This CDR3 is 15 amino acids long. CDR3 bases: TGTGCCAGCAGCTTAGGCCGAGGGACAGGCTATGGCTACACCTTC. Translation gives CASSLGRGTGYGYTF.

The chain employs TRBV19 and TRBJ1-6, with TRBD1 as a possible D gene (6 bases). CDR1 is LNHDA and CDR2 is SQIVND in the germline V gene (reference sequence). This CDR3 has 16 residues. V was clipped by 2 bases and J by 9 bases, with 17 bases between them. The CDR3 DNA is TGTGCCAGTAGTATACAGGGGCGCGGATCGGTTTCACCCCTCCACTTT. It translates to CASSIQGRGSVSPLHF.

The V call is TRBV7-9, the J call TRBJ2-5, with TRBD2 identical over 14 bases. The CDR3 extends over 15 amino acids. With 5 bases clipped from V and 8 bases from J, the junction kept 7 bases outside the gene matches. Germline loops: CDR1 SEHNR, CDR2 FQNEAQ (reference sequence). The CDR3: CASSPGLAGGPTQYF. CDR3 nucleotide sequence: TGTGCCAGCAGCCCCGGACTAGCGGGAGGTCCAACCCAGTACTTC.

The chain has TRBV24-1 and TRBJ2-2, with TRBD1 matching 7 bases. Losses at the gene ends were 4 bases for V and 2 bases for J; bases not matched to a gene: 9. Germline V gene sequence: CDR1 KGHDR, CDR2 SFDVKD. The CDR3 is 17 residues long. The CDR3 sequence: CATSDVLRDRNTGELFF. The CDR3 DNA is TGTGCCACCAGTGACGTGCTCCGGGACAGAAACACCGGGGAGCTGTTTTTT.

V usage is TRBV6-5 and J usage is TRBJ1-6, with 7 bases fitting TRBD1. Germline V lookup: CDR1 MNHEY, CDR2 SVGAGI. Trimming took 6 bases from V and 7 from J; bases not matched to a gene: 3. The CDR3 extends over 13 amino acids. CDR3 residues: CASSPDRNSPLHF. Written as DNA, the CDR3 is TGTGCCAGCAGCCCGGACAGGAATTCACCCCTCCACTTT.

V is TRBV9 and J is TRBJ2-1; TRBD2 is a possible D gene (6 bases). Between the trimmed V and J ends, which lost 3 bases and 8 bases, there was a span of 6 bases. CDR3 size: 11 residues. The germline V gene encodes CDR1 SGDLS and CDR2 YYNGEE. This CDR3 is CASSGGDEQFF. CDR3 DNA sequence: TGTGCCAGCAGCGGGGGGGATGAGCAGTTCTTC.

In this sample, this clone is medium-sized. The chain joins TRBV19 to TRBJ1-1, with TRBD1 matching 9 bases. V shed 7 bases and J 1 base; nucleotides not matched to a gene: 4. This CDR3 contains 14 residues. Germline values: CDR1 LNHDA, CDR2 SQIVND (reference sequence). The CDR3 nucleotides read TGTGCCAGTACCAGACAGGGGGGGAACACTGAAGCTTTCTTT. Translating gives CASTRQGGNTEAFF.

V is TRBV19 and J is TRBJ1-6, with TRBD1 identical over 11 bases. The junction had 8 bases not matched to a gene; V was cut back by 4 bases and J by 9 bases. The length of the CDR3 is 16 residues. Germline values: CDR1 LNHDA, CDR2 SQIVND (reference sequence). The CDR3 protein is CASSTGQGALSSPLHF. The CDR3 nucleotides read TGTGCCAGTAGTACCGGACAGGGGGCTCTTAGTTCACCCCTCCACTTT. Supplemented by reference TRBV19 and TRBJ1-6, the full variable domain reads DGGITQSPKYLFRKEGQNVTLSCEQNLNHDAMYWYRQDPGQGLRLIYYSQIVNDFQKGDIAEGYSVSREKKESFPLTVTSAQKNPTAFYLCASSTGQGALSSPLHFGNGTRLTVT.

This chain's CDR3 is CASSLRSSGSLGNEQFF. In DNA, the CDR3 is TGTGCCAGCAGCTTACGGTCCAGCGGGAGCCTAGGGAATGAGCAGTTCTTC. The chain combines TRBV7-2 with TRBJ2-1, with 8 positions matching TRBD2. The V segment lost 2 bases and the J segment 7 bases; nucleotides outside the gene matches: 13. The CDR3 runs 17 residues. Germline loops: CDR1 SGHTA, CDR2 FQGNSA.

The V and J genes are TRBV7-9 and TRBJ1-1; perhaps TRBD1 as D (6 bases). The germline gives CDR1 SEHNR, CDR2 FQNEAQ (reference sequence). V was shortened by 4 bases and J by 0 bases, with 12 bases between the two germline ends. This CDR3 is built from 15 residues. As DNA, the CDR3 is TGTGCCAGCAGCTCAGTACAGGGAATGAACACTGAAGCTTTCTTT. This encodes CASSSVQGMNTEAFF.

This chain joins TRBV6-5 and TRBJ2-3; 8 nucleotides align to TRBD2. The CDR3 contains 14 residues. The germline V gene has CDR1 MNHEY and CDR2 SVGAGI. Germline trimming cut 10 bases from V and 4 bases from J; bases unmatched to any gene: 10. This CDR3 is CATLRAGGPDTQYF. The CDR3 nucleotides read TGTGCCACACTTAGGGCGGGGGGCCCAGATACGCAGTATTTT.

This clone came up once. The chain combines TRBV30 with TRBJ1-2; possibly TRBD1 for D (5 bases). Looked up from germline, CDR1 is GTSNPN and CDR2 is SVGIG (reference sequence). The CDR3 has 15 amino acids. V was clipped by 2 bases and J by 4 bases, with 17 bases between them. The DNA of the CDR3 is TGTGCCTGGAGTCCGGGGGGTCCGGGAGGCTATGGCTACACCTTC. Translation: CAWSPGGPGGYGYTF.

The chain is built from TRBV29-1 and TRBJ2-1; 9 bases map to TRBD2. V trimming: 3 bases; J trimming: 5 bases; junction bases outside the gene matches: 5. The length of the CDR3 is 14 residues. Germline V gives CDR1 SQVTM, CDR2 ANQGSEA. CDR3 bases: TGCAGCGTTGATGGGCTAGCGGGAAACAATGAGCAGTTCTTC. Translation gives CSVDGLAGNNEQFF.

The chain carries TRBV4-2 and TRBJ2-4; D is perhaps TRBD2 (6 bases). The ends were cut back, 0 bases at V and 1 base at J, with 19 bases in the middle. The CDR3 is made up of 19 amino acids. Germline V CDR1 and CDR2: LGHNA, YNFKEQ. The CDR3 region is CASSQDQLLANRAKNIQYF. DNA for the CDR3: TGTGCCAGCAGCCAAGATCAACTCCTAGCGAACAGGGCCAAAAACATTCAGTACTTC.

The rearrangement joins TRBV10-3 to TRBJ1-2, with 7 nucleotides matching TRBD1. The CDR3 runs to 13 residues. V lost 3 bases to trimming and J lost 8 bases; unmatched junction nucleotides: 6. From germline, CDR1 is ENHRY and CDR2 SYGVKD. The CDR3 loop is CAISEEGAQGYTF. For the CDR3, the DNA is TGTGCCATCAGTGAAGAGGGGGCACAGGGCTACACCTTC.